Described below is a single T cell receptor beta chain sequence and its context. This sample stems from a study of blood T cell repertoires in COVID-19. Study details: Researchers got acute and convalescent COVID-19 samples from the United States, Italy and Spain. The cDNA or gDNA used as material had been derived from T cells, B-cell-depleted T cells, or PBMCs.

The authors' processing: Amplification with reference gene primers provided the estimates of nucleated cell counts. Clones were sequenced by immunoSEQ multiplex PCR, and TCRdb holds only the in-frame ones, with some missing. For V, J and clone size, that table is used; D and trimming come from the DNA. The sample lists over 65,000 clones, over 70% seen once, with around 12% in the top ten. CDR3 length: 14 residues. Germline CDR1 reads MNHEY; CDR2 reads SMNVEV (reference sequence). V dropped 5 bases and J dropped 0 bases, with 10 bases sitting between them. This chain connects TRBV27 to TRBJ1-1, with D uncertain. This clonotype was obtained from a woman in her thirties or forties with active or convalescent COVID-19. The specimen sequenced was peripheral blood. CDR3 region: CASSPGAVNTEAFF. CDR3 in DNA: TGTGCCAGCAGTCCCGGAGCGGTGAACACTGAAGCTTTCTTT.